A selection of T cell receptor beta chains follows, all from one sample in a study of identifying expanded T cells in peripheral blood. Using immunoSEQ multiplex PCR, the repertoire was profiled, and TCRdb retains in-frame clones only, with some absent. The table lists around 66,000 clones, 80% to 90% of them singletons. Material for sequencing was blood. The receptor set was obtained from a person aged 18 to 75 in good health. The CDR3 runs from the conserved cysteine through the conserved F or W. The D gene is left open where the match is weak. Expanded clones are given a class, and other clones once, few, many or no size at all.

d_gene,abundance,j_gene,v_gene,CDR3nt,CDR3aa
TRBD1,.,TRBJ1-1,TRBV11-1,TGTGCCAGTATGACAGGGGGCACTGAAGCTTTCTTT,CASMTGGTEAFF
TRBD1,few,TRBJ1-5,TRBV6-5,TGTGCCAGCAGCCGGGACAGAACACAGCCCCAGCATTTT,CASSRDRTQPQHF
TRBD1,.,TRBJ2-2,TRBV10-1,TGCGCCAGCAGTACAGGGGACACCGGGGAGCTGTTTTTT,CASSTGDTGELFF
.,.,TRBJ1-1,TRBV6-4,TGTGCCAGCAGGGGGGCGGGGGCGCCTAACACTGAAGCTTTCTTT,CASRGAGAPNTEAFF
.,.,TRBJ2-7,TRBV6-5,TGTGCCAGCCATGGGGCGGGAGAGCAGTACTTC,CASHGAGEQYF
.,once,TRBJ1-1,TRBV6-1,TGTGCCAGCAGTGACCCATTGACAGGGAACACTGAAGCTTTCTTT,CASSDPLTGNTEAFF
.,.,TRBJ1-1,TRBV4-1,TGCGCCAGCAGCCAGGAAACAGGGAACACTGGAGCTTTCTTT,CASSQETGNTGAFF
.,once,TRBJ2-1,TRBV27,TGTGCCAGCAGTTTGTTAGACACGAGCTCCTACAATGAGCAGTTCTTC,CASSLLDTSSYNEQFF
TRBD1,.,TRBJ1-4,TRBV2,TGTGCCAGCAGTGAACCACGGTTTTCCTGGACAGGGGCAATTGAAAAACTGTTTTTT,CASSEPRFSWTGAIEKLFF
TRBD1,.,TRBJ1-2,TRBV27,TGTGCCAGCAGCTCGCGGGACAGGGGGTTTGGCTACACCTTC,CASSSRDRGFGYTF
.,.,TRBJ1-1,TRBV2,TGTGCCAGCACTACAGCGCCCGGGAACACTGAAGCTTTCTTT,CASTTAPGNTEAFF
TRBD2,.,TRBJ2-1,TRBV6-4,TGTGCCAGCAGTGCTAGCGGGGGTTCGGAGCAGTTCTTC,CASSASGGSEQFF
.,.,TRBJ1-2,TRBV5-6,TGTGCCAGCAGCGCCGACAGATATGGCTACACCTTC,CASSADRYGYTF
.,.,TRBJ1-2,TRBV2,TGTGCCAGCAGTGAAGCGGGCAGCCGAGGCGAGCTCTATGGCTACACCTTC,CASSEAGSRGELYGYTF
.,.,TRBJ2-5,TRBV28,TGTGCCAGCAGTCCGACGGGGGTCGTGGAGACCCAGTACTTC,CASSPTGVVETQYF
.,.,TRBJ2-7,TRBV5-8,TGTGCCAGCAGCTTGCCCCTATTGGGCGAGAACGCCTACGAGCAGTACTTC,CASSLPLLGENAYEQYF
.,.,TRBJ2-3,TRBV11-3,TGTGCCAGCAGCTCGAGTAGGCTAGGGGATACGCAGTATTTT,CASSSSRLGDTQYF
.,.,TRBJ1-1,TRBV16,TGTGCCAGCAGCGGTGCGCGGGGAGGGACTGAAGCTTTCTTT,CASSGARGGTEAFF
.,.,TRBJ2-7,TRBV6-5,TGTGCCAGCAGTTACAGCCGACAGACGAGCTCCTACGAGCAGTACTTC,CASSYSRQTSSYEQYF
TRBD1,.,TRBJ2-7,TRBV27,TGTGCCAGCACCACGACAGGGCACTACGAGCAGTACTTC,CASTTTGHYEQYF
.,.,TRBJ2-1,TRBV4-3,TGCGCCAGCAGCCAAGAATTCGGAGGCCCCAATGAGCAGTTCTTC,CASSQEFGGPNEQFF
.,.,TRBJ1-1,TRBV2,TGTGCCAGCAGTGATTACAGCATCATTGAAGCTTTCTTT,CASSDYSIIEAFF
.,.,TRBJ2-1,TRBV4-3,TGCGCCAGCAGCCAAGATTCCACAGGCTCCCTCTACAATGAGCAGTTCTTC,CASSQDSTGSLYNEQFF
.,.,TRBJ2-7,TRBV7-9,TGTGCCAGCAGCTTGGCAGGGTGGAACGAGCAGTACTTC,CASSLAGWNEQYF
TRBD1,.,TRBJ2-7,TRBV6-1,TGTGCCAGCAGTGGCCCAGGGACAGCCTTCTACGAGCAGTACTTC,CASSGPGTAFYEQYF
.,.,TRBJ1-1,TRBV2,TGTGCCAGCAGCGAAAACAGGACTCCGAACACTGAAGCTTTCTTT,CASSENRTPNTEAFF
.,.,TRBJ1-4,TRBV6-1,TGTGCCAGCAGTCTGATCGTAGGTGAAAAACTGTTTTTT,CASSLIVGEKLFF
.,.,TRBJ1-2,TRBV2,TGTGCCAGCAGTGAAGCCTATGGCTACACCTTC,CASSEAYGYTF
TRBD1,.,TRBJ1-5,TRBV28,TGTGCCAGCAGTTTATTGGTCGCAGGGGGTTATAGCAATCAGCCCCAGCATTTT,CASSLLVAGGYSNQPQHF
.,.,TRBJ2-6,TRBV6-4,TGTGCCAGCAGTGACGCCGGTGCCTCTGGGGCCAACGTCCTGACTTTC,CASSDAGASGANVLTF
.,.,TRBJ1-6,TRBV4-2,TGTGCCAGCAGCCAAGATACAGGGAATTCACCCCTCCACTTT,CASSQDTGNSPLHF
.,.,TRBJ2-7,TRBV9,TGTGCCAGCAGCGCCGGGGACGGCGACTACGAGCAGTACTTC,CASSAGDGDYEQYF
TRBD1,.,TRBJ2-7,TRBV27,TGTGCCAGCAGCCCGGACAGGGTTGCCTACGAGCAGTACTTC,CASSPDRVAYEQYF
TRBD2,.,TRBJ2-1,TRBV27,TGTGCCAGCAGTGCCCGGACTAGCGGGGGGCTCTCCTACAATGAGCAGTTCTTC,CASSARTSGGLSYNEQFF
TRBD2,.,TRBJ2-3,TRBV5-6,TGTGCCAGCAGTGTTGCCTTAGCGGGGGGGACAGATACGCAGTATTTT,CASSVALAGGTDTQYF
.,.,TRBJ1-1,TRBV9,TGTGCCAGCGGCCTGGGGGTGAACACTGAAGCTTTCTTT,CASGLGVNTEAFF
TRBD2,.,TRBJ2-1,TRBV15,TGTGCCACCAGCAATAGCGGGATAGACTACAATGAGCAGTTCTTC,CATSNSGIDYNEQFF
.,.,TRBJ1-4,TRBV7-6,TGTGCCAGCAGCTCCGCAGGGTCGGCTAATGAAAAACTGTTTTTT,CASSSAGSANEKLFF
.,.,TRBJ2-2,TRBV18,TGTGCCAGCTCACCATTCGTAGGGACGGCCAACACCGGGGAGCTGTTTTTT,CASSPFVGTANTGELFF
.,.,TRBJ2-3,TRBV7-9,TGTGCCAGCAGCTTAGACTCAACGGGATCCTCCACAGATACGCAGTATTTT,CASSLDSTGSSTDTQYF
TRBD1,once,TRBJ2-5,TRBV19,TGTGCCAGTAGGGTCCGGGACAGGGTCGGGGAGACCCAGTACTTC,CASRVRDRVGETQYF
.,once,TRBJ1-2,TRBV27,TGTGCCAGCAGCCCTATTTTCCGGGGGGCTAACTATGGCTACACCTTC,CASSPIFRGANYGYTF
.,.,TRBJ1-1,TRBV7-9,TGTGCCAGCAGCTTACTGAACACTGAAGCTTTCTTT,CASSLLNTEAFF
.,.,TRBJ2-7,TRBV7-9,TGTGCCAGCAGCTTACCAGACAGCTCCTACGAGCAGTACTTC,CASSLPDSSYEQYF
.,.,TRBJ2-1,TRBV7-9,TGTGCCAGCAGCGGAGGGGAGAGCTACAATGAGCAGTTCTTC,CASSGGESYNEQFF
.,.,TRBJ2-6,TRBV15,TGTGCCACCAGGGACGGGGGTAGAAACGTCCTGACTTTC,CATRDGGRNVLTF